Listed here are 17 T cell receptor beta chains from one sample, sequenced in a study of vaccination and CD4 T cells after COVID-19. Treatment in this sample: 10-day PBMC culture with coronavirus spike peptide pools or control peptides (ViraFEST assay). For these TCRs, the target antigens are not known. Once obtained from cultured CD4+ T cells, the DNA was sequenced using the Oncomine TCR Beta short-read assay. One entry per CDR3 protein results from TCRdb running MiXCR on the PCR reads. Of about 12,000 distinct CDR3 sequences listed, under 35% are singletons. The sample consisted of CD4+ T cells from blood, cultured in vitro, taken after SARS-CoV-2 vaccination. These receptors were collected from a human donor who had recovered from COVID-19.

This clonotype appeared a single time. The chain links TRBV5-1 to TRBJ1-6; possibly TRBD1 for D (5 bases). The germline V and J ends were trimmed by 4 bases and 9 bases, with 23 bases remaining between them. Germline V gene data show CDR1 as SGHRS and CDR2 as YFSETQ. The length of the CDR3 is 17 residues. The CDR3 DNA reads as TGCGCCAGCAGCCAGGAAGCGGGGGGAATTGGTAGTTCACCCCTCCACTTT. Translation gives CASSQEAGGIGSSPLHF.

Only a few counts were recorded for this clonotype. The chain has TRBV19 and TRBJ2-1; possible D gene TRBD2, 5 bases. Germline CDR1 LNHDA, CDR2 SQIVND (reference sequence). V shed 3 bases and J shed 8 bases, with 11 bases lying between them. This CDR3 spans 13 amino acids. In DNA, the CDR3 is TGTGCCAGTAGTATCGCGAGGGTGGATGAGCAGTTCTTC. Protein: CASSIARVDEQFF.

CDR3 region: CASSFGYGGRAGEQYF. The CDR3 DNA reads as TGTGCCAGCAGTTTCGGCTACGGCGGGAGGGCGGGCGAGCAGTACTTC. The chain links TRBV28 to TRBJ2-7, with 9 bases aligning to TRBD2. This CDR3 is built from 16 residues. Per the germline V gene, CDR1 is MDHEN and CDR2 is SYDVKM. Unmatched junction bases numbered 12, after V lost 3 bases and J lost 6 bases.

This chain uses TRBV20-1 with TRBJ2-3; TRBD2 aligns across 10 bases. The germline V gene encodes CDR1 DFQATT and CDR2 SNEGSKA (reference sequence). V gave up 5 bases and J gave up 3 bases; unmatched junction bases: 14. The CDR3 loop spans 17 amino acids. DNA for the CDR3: TGCAGTGCTGGGGGGGGGGCAAGCGGGAGGGGGACAGATACGCAGTATTTT. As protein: CSAGGGASGRGTDTQYF.

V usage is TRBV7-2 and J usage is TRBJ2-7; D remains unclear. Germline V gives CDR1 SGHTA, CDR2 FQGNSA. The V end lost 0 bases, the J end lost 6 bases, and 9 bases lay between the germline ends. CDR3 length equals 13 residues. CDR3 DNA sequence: TGTGCCAGCAGCTTAGCCACTCCCCTCGAGCAGTACTTC. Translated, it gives CASSLATPLEQYF.

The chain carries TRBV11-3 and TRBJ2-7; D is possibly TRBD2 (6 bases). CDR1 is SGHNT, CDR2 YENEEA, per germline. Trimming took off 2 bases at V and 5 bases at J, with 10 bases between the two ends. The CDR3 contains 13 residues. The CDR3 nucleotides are TGTGCCAGCAGCTTATTCGGGACTCACGAGCAGTACTTC. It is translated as CASSLFGTHEQYF.

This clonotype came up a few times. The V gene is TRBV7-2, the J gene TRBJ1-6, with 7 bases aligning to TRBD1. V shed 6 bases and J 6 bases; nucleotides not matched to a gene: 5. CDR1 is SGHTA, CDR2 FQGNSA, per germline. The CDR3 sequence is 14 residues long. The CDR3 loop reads CASSPDRSNSPLHF. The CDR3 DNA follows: TGTGCCAGCAGTCCGGACAGGTCTAATTCACCCCTCCACTTT.

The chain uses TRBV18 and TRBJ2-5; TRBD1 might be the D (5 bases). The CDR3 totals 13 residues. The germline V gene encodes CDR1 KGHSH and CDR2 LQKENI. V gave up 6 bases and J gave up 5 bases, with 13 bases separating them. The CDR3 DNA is TGTGCCAGCTCCAAGGGGCTGGGGGAGACCCAGTACTTC. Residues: CASSKGLGETQYF.

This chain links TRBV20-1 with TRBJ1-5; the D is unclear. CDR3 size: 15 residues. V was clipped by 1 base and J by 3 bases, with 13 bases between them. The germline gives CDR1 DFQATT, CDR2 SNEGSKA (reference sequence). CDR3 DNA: TGCAGTGCTAGAGGTGCGGACGGGGACAATCAGCCCCAGCATTTT. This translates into CSARGADGDNQPQHF.

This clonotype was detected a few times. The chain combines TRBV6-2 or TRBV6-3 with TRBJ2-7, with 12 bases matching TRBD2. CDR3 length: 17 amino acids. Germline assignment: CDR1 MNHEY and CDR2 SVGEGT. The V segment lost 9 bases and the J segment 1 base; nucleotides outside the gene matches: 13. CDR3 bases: TGTGCCAGTGCCCCGACTAGCGGGAGAAAGACGTCCTACGAGCAGTACTTC. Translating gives CASAPTSGRKTSYEQYF.

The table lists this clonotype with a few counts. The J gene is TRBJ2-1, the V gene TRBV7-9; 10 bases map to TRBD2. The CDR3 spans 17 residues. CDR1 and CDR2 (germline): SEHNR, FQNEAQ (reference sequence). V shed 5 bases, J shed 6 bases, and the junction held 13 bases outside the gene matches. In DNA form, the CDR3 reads TGTGCCAGCAGCCGACTAGCGGGTAGCCTATTATCCAATGAGCAGTTCTTC. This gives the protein CASSRLAGSLLSNEQFF.

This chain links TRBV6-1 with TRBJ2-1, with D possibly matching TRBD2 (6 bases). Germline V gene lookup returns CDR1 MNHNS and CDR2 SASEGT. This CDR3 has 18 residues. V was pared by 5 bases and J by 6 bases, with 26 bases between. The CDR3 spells CASSPHNLASRDFNEQFF. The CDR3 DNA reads TGTGCCAGCAGTCCTCACAACCTAGCGTCCCGAGATTTCAATGAGCAGTTCTTC.

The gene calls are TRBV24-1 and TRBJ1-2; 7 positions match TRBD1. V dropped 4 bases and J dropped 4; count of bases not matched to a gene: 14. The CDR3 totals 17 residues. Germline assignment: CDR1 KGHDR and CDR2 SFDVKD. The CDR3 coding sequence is TGTGCCACCAGTGAGGCCGGGACAGCCCCTGGAGGCTATGGCTACACCTTC. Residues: CATSEAGTAPGGYGYTF.

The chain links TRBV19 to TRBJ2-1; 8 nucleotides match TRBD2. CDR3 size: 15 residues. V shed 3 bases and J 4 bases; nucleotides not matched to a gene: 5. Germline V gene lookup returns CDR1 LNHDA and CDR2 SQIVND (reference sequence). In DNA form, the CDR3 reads TGTGCCAGTAGTATTAGTAGCGGGGCATACAATGAGCAGTTCTTC. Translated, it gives CASSISSGAYNEQFF.

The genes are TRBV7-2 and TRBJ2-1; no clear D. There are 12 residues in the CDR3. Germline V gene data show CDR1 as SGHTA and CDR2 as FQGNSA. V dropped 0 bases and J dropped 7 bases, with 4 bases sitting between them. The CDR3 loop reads CASSLARNEQFF. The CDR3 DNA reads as TGTGCCAGCAGCTTAGCGCGTAATGAGCAGTTCTTC.

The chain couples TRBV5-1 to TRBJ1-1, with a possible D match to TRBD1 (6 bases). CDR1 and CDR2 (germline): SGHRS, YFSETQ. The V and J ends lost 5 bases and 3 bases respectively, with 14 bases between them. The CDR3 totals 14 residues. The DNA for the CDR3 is TGCGCCAGCAGAGGGACATTGAGAGACACTGAAGCTTTCTTT. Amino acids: CASRGTLRDTEAFF.

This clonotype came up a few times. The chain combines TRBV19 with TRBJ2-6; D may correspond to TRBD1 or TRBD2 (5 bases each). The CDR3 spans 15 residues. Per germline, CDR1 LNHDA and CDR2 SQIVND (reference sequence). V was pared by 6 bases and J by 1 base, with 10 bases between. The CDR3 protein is CASSRWGSGANVLTF. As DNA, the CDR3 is TGTGCCAGTAGCAGATGGGGGTCTGGGGCCAACGTCCTGACTTTC.